These T cell receptor beta chains were read from a single sample in a study of T cell responses to AZD1222 COVID-19 vaccine. Here immunoSEQ multiplex PCR was the method, and the copy in TCRdb shows in-frame clones only, minus some. The table lists about 100,000 clones, over 75% of them singletons. The source material was peripheral blood, sampled on day 0 of AZD1222 vaccination. The receptors come from an adult in good health. The CDR3 runs from the conserved cysteine through the conserved F or W. D genes are given only for firm matches. Only some rows state a clone size, as once, few, many or a class for expanded clones.

>.|TRBV18|few|TRBJ2-7
TGTGCCAGCTCACCCTCGGGGGTGGACCACGAGCAGTACTTC
CASSPSGVDHEQYF
>.|TRBV5-1|.|TRBJ1-6
TGCGCCAGCAGCCTTGGGGGATCGGCGTCCCGGGAATTT
CASSLGGSASREF
>.|TRBV2|.|TRBJ2-7
TGTGCCGGGGGGAAGAGCTTGCACGAGCAGTACTTC
CAGGKSLHEQYF
>.|TRBV19|.|TRBJ2-5
TGTGCCAGTAGTATATGGAGGCAGCAAGAGACCCAGTACTTC
CASSIWRQQETQYF
>.|TRBV28|.|TRBJ1-5
TGTGCCAGCAGTTTAGCCAGGTTTGGCAATCAGCCCCAGCATTTT
CASSLARFGNQPQHF
>TRBD1|TRBV6-5|.|TRBJ2-5
TGTGCCAGCAGTTACAGGGACAGACAAGAGACCCAGTACTTC
CASSYRDRQETQYF
>.|TRBV11-2|.|TRBJ2-5
TGTGCCAGCAGTCGGATCCCAGGGGAAGAGACCCAGTACTTC
CASSRIPGEETQYF
>.|TRBV6-5|.|TRBJ2-5
TGTGCCAGCAAGTCTATCAGGACGGTCCAAGAGACCCAGTACTTC
CASKSIRTVQETQYF
>TRBD2|TRBV29-1|.|TRBJ2-3
TGCAGCGCTCGCCTTTCGGTAGCGGGGGGCACCTATTTCACAGATACGCAGTATTTT
CSARLSVAGGTYFTDTQYF
>TRBD2|TRBV27|.|TRBJ2-7
TGTGCCAGCAGTCCGATGACAGCGGGGGCTCCCCACGAGCAGTACTTC
CASSPMTAGAPHEQYF
>.|TRBV5-4|.|TRBJ1-3
TGTGCCAGCAGCTTGGACAGGACTGGAAACACCATATATTTT
CASSLDRTGNTIYF